The clone carrying this TCR beta chain has just a few counts. The target antigen is unknown. The sample comes from a study of identical twins. The CDR3 runs to 15 residues. V dropped 4 bases and J dropped 4; count of bases not matched to a gene: 6. Germline V gene sequence: CDR1 SGHDT, CDR2 YYEEEE. Notes on the study in general: Instead of following the same donors, the conclusions were based on cross-sectional statistical analysis.

TCRdb redid the calling of the 5' RACE reads with MiXCR, one entry per CDR3 protein. The sample has roughly 710,000 distinct CDR3 sequences, around 6% seen once. This receptor was identified in a man aged 18 to 30 in good health. This chain connects TRBV5-6 to TRBJ2-2, with TRBD1 matching 8 bases. Material: naive T cells sorted from blood. Here the CDR3 DNA reads TGTGCCAGCAGCCCCGGGACAGGATCCACCGGGGAGCTGTTTTTT. The encoded protein is CASSPGTGSTGELFF. The full variable domain, with the rest looked up from reference TRBV5-6 and TRBJ2-2, is DAGVTQSPTHLIKTRGQQVTLRCSPKSGHDTVSWYQQALGQGPQFIFQYYEEEERQRGNFPDRFSGHQFPNYSSELNVNALLLGDSALYLCASSPGTGSTGELFFGEGSRLTVL.